The clone carrying this TCR beta chain was detected a few times. In the same sample, other DNA sequences code for this CDR3. This entry is derived from a study of graft-versus-host responses after intestinal transplantation. Turning to the study itself: Anti-thymocyte globulin was used for induction in all recipients, who then took tacrolimus and steroids for about three years. Overall study findings and caveats: Declining HvG levels early post-transplant were linked to peak circulating GvH clone levels.

Some clones are missing from TCRdb's copy, which holds only in-frame ones; the method was immunoSEQ multiplex PCR. The sample contains some 10,000 clones, roughly a third of which appear only once. With roughly 200,000 irradiated, violet-dye-labeled stimulator cells, roughly 200,000 CFSE-labeled responder cells were plated. Proliferating responders of the CD3+CD4+ and CD3+CD8+ phenotypes with low CFSE were sorted after the reaction. The CDR3 sequence is 15 residues long. The germline V gene has CDR1 MNHEY and CDR2 SMNVEV (reference sequence). V trimming: 5 bases; J trimming: 0 bases; junction bases outside the gene matches: 3.

The sample consisted of alloreactive CD8+ T cells from a mixed lymphocyte reaction culture, taken before intestinal transplant. Subset defined: CFSE-low proliferating T cells sorted from approximately 6-day pre-transplant mixed lymphocyte reaction (GvH or HvG direction). The sequence derives from a human patient who received an intestinal transplant. The chain joins TRBV27 to TRBJ2-1; TRBD2 agrees at 8 bases. CDR3 sequence (DNA): TGTGCCAGCAGTCTAGGGACTAGCTCCTACAATGAGCAGTTCTTC. Translating it yields CASSLGTSSYNEQFF.